Listed below are T cell receptor beta chains from one sample, sequenced in a study of spatial heterogeneity in lung cancer. One entry per CDR3 protein results from TCRdb running MiXCR on the 5' RACE reads. In the table there are more than 8,000 distinct CDR3 sequences, over 7.5% of which are singletons. Sequencing was performed on PBMCs, taken at surgery. The receptor set was obtained from a female donor with early-stage non-small cell lung cancer. Both conserved end residues are part of each CDR3. D genes are given only for firm matches. Some rows have no size entry. The others give once, few or many, or a class for an expanded clone.

>TRBJ1-3|medium-sized|TRBD1|TRBV6-1
TGTGCCAGCAGTGAAGTTATGGACAGGGGGGACACCATATATTTT
CASSEVMDRGDTIYF
>TRBJ2-3|many|TRBD2|TRBV3-1
TGTGCCAGCAGGGCCCTCAGCGGGAGGGCCTCAGATACGCAGTATTTT
CASRALSGRASDTQYF
>TRBJ2-1|-|TRBD2|TRBV20-1
TGCAGTGCTGGTATAGCGGGGGGTATATATGAGCAGTTCTTC
CSAGIAGGIYEQFF
>TRBJ2-6|many|-|TRBV20-1
TGCAGTGCTAGACGACAGTCTGGGGCCAACGTCCTGACTTTC
CSARRQSGANVLTF
>TRBJ2-7|many|-|TRBV20-1
TGCAGTGCTACTAGGAGGTCCTACGAGCAGTACTTC
CSATRRSYEQYF
>TRBJ1-1|medium-sized|-|TRBV18
TGTGCCAGCTCACCACTAGGAGAGGGGACTGAAGCTTTCTTT
CASSPLGEGTEAFF
>TRBJ2-3|many|-|TRBV5-1
TGCGCCAGCAGCGATGGGGGGTGGAAAGATACGCAGTATTTT
CASSDGGWKDTQYF
>TRBJ2-4|medium-sized|TRBD1|TRBV27
TGTGCCAGCAGCCCGACAGGGCAAAACATTCAGTACTTC
CASSPTGQNIQYF
>TRBJ2-2|many|-|TRBV25-1
TGTGCCAGCACCACGTCTAACACCGGGGAGCTGTTTTTT
CASTTSNTGELFF
>TRBJ1-1|medium-sized|-|TRBV29-1
TGCAGCGCACAGGACGATTCGGCCGGCACTGAAGCTTTCTTT
CSAQDDSAGTEAFF
>TRBJ1-1|many|-|TRBV7-9
TGTGCCAGCAGCTTACTACCAGAAGTGACTGAAGCTTTCTTT
CASSLLPEVTEAFF
>TRBJ2-3|many|-|TRBV27
TGTGCCAGGGTGGCGGCGACAGATACGCAGTATTTT
CARVAATDTQYF
>TRBJ2-5|medium-sized|TRBD2|TRBV11-3
TGTGCCAGCAGCCAAGGGACTAGCGACCAAGAGACCCAGTACTTC
CASSQGTSDQETQYF
>TRBJ1-2|few|-|TRBV12-3/TRBV12-4
TGTGCCAGCAGTTTGTGGAGGGCACGATCCGGCACCTTC
CASSLWRARSGTF
>TRBJ2-7|medium-sized|TRBD2|TRBV20-1
TGCAGTGCTAGGGGGACTAGCGGCGAGCAGTACTTC
CSARGTSGEQYF
>TRBJ1-6|medium-sized|TRBD1|TRBV6-6
TGTGCCAGCAGGACGGGACAGGTGGGGTCACCCCTCCACTTT
CASRTGQVGSPLHF
>TRBJ2-7|many|TRBD1|TRBV27
TGTGCCAGCAGTTTTGGACAGGGAGGTGGGTACGAGCAGTACTTC
CASSFGQGGGYEQYF
>TRBJ1-1|many|-|TRBV19
TGTGCCAGTAGTATCGCCAGGCACACTGAAGCTTTCTTT
CASSIARHTEAFF
>TRBJ2-2|-|TRBD2|TRBV29-1
TGCAGCGTTGTTAGCGGGAGGGCGGACGGGGAGCTGTTTTTT
CSVVSGRADGELFF
>TRBJ2-7|many|-|TRBV20-1
TGCAGTGCTAGAGATCGGGCGGTCTCCTACGAGCAGTACTTC
CSARDRAVSYEQYF
>TRBJ1-1|medium-sized|-|TRBV14
TGTGCCAGCAGCCATTCCCCCCCAGGCGTAGGCACTGAAGCTTTCTTT
CASSHSPPGVGTEAFF
>TRBJ2-1|medium-sized|-|TRBV5-1
TGCGCCAGCAGCTTCTCCGGGACACTCTACAATGAGCAGTTCTTC
CASSFSGTLYNEQFF
>TRBJ1-2|many|-|TRBV25-1
TGTGCCAGCAGTGCCCTACTTGAATCTGGCTACACCTTC
CASSALLESGYTF
>TRBJ2-1|many|TRBD1|TRBV11-2
TGTGCCAGCAGCGTAACAGGGGGGAATGAGCAGTTCTTC
CASSVTGGNEQFF
>TRBJ2-2|many|TRBD2|TRBV13
TGTGCCAGCAGCCGACTAGCGGGAGGTGCCACCGGGGAGCTGTTTTTT
CASSRLAGGATGELFF
>TRBJ2-2|-|-|TRBV2
TGTGCCAGCACTCCGGTGAACACCGGGGAGCTGTTTTTT
CASTPVNTGELFF
>TRBJ2-2|medium-sized|-|TRBV7-9
TGTGCCAGCAGCTTAGTCCGGGAAAGGGACACCGGGGAGCTGTTTTTT
CASSLVRERDTGELFF
>TRBJ2-5|medium-sized|-|TRBV13
TGTGCCAGCAGCCGTCGGTCTTCTCGGGAGACCCAGTACTTC
CASSRRSSRETQYF
>TRBJ1-1|few|-|TRBV10-3
TGTGCCATCAGTTTACAGGGGAACACTGAAGCTTTCTTT
CAISLQGNTEAFF
>TRBJ2-1|medium-sized|TRBD1|TRBV24-1
TGTGCCACCAGTGTCCCGGGACAGGGGGACAATGAGCAGTTCTTC
CATSVPGQGDNEQFF
>TRBJ2-7|many|TRBD2|TRBV5-1
TGCGCCAGCAGATCGGGACTAGGCTCCTACGAGCAGTACTTC
CASRSGLGSYEQYF
>TRBJ2-1|-|TRBD2|TRBV7-9
TGTGCCAGCAGCAAGGGGACTAGCGGACTGAGCTCCTACAATGAGCAGTTCTTC
CASSKGTSGLSSYNEQFF
>TRBJ2-4|-|TRBD2|TRBV4-3
TGCGCCAGCAGCCAAGGGCCTAGCGGGCTAGCCAAAAACATTCAGTACTTC
CASSQGPSGLAKNIQYF
>TRBJ2-5|-|-|TRBV7-9
TGTGCCAGCGGACCTTCGGGGGAGGAGACCCAGTACTTC
CASGPSGEETQYF
>TRBJ2-2|-|TRBD1|TRBV27
TGTGCCAGCAGCTTACCAACGACAGGCAGGGGGAGGAACACCGGGGAGCTGTTTTTT
CASSLPTTGRGRNTGELFF
>TRBJ2-7|medium-sized|-|TRBV5-6
TGTGCCAGCAGCTGGGAACCGAGCTCCTACGAGCAGTACTTC
CASSWEPSSYEQYF
>TRBJ2-3|many|TRBD2|TRBV3-1
TGTGCCAGCAACGTAGCGGGAGCTTTAGATACGCAGTATTTT
CASNVAGALDTQYF
>TRBJ2-2|many|-|TRBV29-1
TGCAGCGTTGGGACACCTAACACCGGGGAGCTGTTTTTT
CSVGTPNTGELFF
>TRBJ1-5|many|TRBD1|TRBV23-1
TGCGCCAGCAGTCAATCGAGGACAGGGTGTAATCAGCCCCAGCATTTT
CASSQSRTGCNQPQHF
>TRBJ2-7|many|TRBD2|TRBV14
TGTGCCAGCAGCTCCGGGGGGACGGGGCCCTACGAGCAGTACTTC
CASSSGGTGPYEQYF
>TRBJ1-1|-|TRBD1|TRBV29-1
TGCAGCGTTAACGGGCGGACAGGGGCAAAGAACACTGAAGCTTTCTTT
CSVNGRTGAKNTEAFF
>TRBJ2-2|many|-|TRBV7-8
TGTGCCAGCAGCTTTTCAGGGAACACCGGGGAGCTGTTTTTT
CASSFSGNTGELFF
>TRBJ2-7|medium-sized|-|TRBV12-3/TRBV12-4
TGTGCCAGCAGTTTCACGGACTACGAGCAGTACTTC
CASSFTDYEQYF
>TRBJ1-1|large|-|TRBV6-5
TGTGCCAGCAGTCGCAGCAGGTCGACTGAAGCTTTCTTT
CASSRSRSTEAFF
>TRBJ2-2|-|TRBD1|TRBV25-1
TGTGCCAGCAGTCAGACAGGGACCACCGGGGAGCTGTTTTTT
CASSQTGTTGELFF
>TRBJ1-5|medium-sized|-|TRBV19
TGTGCCAGTAGTATCTCCCAGGCCCGACGGGATCAGCCCCAGCATTTT
CASSISQARRDQPQHF
>TRBJ2-1|medium-sized|TRBD2|TRBV5-4
TGTGCCAGCAGCTTGGGACTAGCGGGAAACAATGAGCAGTTCTTC
CASSLGLAGNNEQFF
>TRBJ2-7|few|-|TRBV11-2
TGTGCCAGCAGGACAGGCGATCTCCCCGGCGAGCAGTACTTC
CASRTGDLPGEQYF
>TRBJ1-2|few|-|TRBV28
TGTGCCAGCGGGCAGAGTGGGGTCCGCTACACCTTC
CASGQSGVRYTF
>TRBJ2-7|medium-sized|-|TRBV29-1
TGCAGCGTTCACGACGACAGGAAGAGCTCCTACGAGCAGTACTTC
CSVHDDRKSSYEQYF
>TRBJ2-2|many|TRBD2|TRBV19
TGTGCCAGTGTTAGCTCCCTCGGACTAGCGGGGGCGATCACCGGGGAGCTGTTTTTT
CASVSSLGLAGAITGELFF
>TRBJ2-5|many|-|TRBV9
TGTGCCAGCAGCGTGTCCGGGGGGCAAGCAGAGACCCAGTACTTC
CASSVSGGQAETQYF